These 26 T cell receptor beta chains were sequenced from one sample in a study of T cell repertoires in cytomegalovirus infection. In TCRdb, the reads were re-called with MiXCR into one record per CDR3 protein. This table holds approximately 490,000 distinct CDR3 sequences, roughly 12% found once. Input material: PBMCs. These receptors all stem from a human donor in good health (CMV status not recorded). Some clones in this sample may be carry-over from other donors' samples.

This clonotype was observed at least ten times. The chain links TRBV10-3 to TRBJ1-2; no clear D. Trimming removed 6 bases from V and 0 bases from J, with 8 bases in between. Germline CDR1 ENHRY, CDR2 SYGVKD. CDR3 size: 13 residues. The CDR3 protein is CAISSDPNYGYTF. The DNA for the CDR3 is TGTGCCATCAGCAGCGATCCTAACTATGGCTACACCTTC.

In this sample, this clonotype turned up many times. This chain uses TRBV7-3 with TRBJ2-1; 8 nucleotides line up with TRBD1. The ends lost 4 bases at V and 6 bases at J; junction bases unmatched: 2. In germline, CDR1 is SGHTA, CDR2 FQGTGA. CDR3 length equals 13 residues. In DNA, the CDR3 is TGTGCCAGCAGCTGGGACAGGTCCAATGAGCAGTTCTTC. It yields the protein CASSWDRSNEQFF.

This clonotype showed up many times. J is TRBJ2-1 and V is TRBV12-5; TRBD2 agrees at 9 bases. V trimming: 0 bases; J trimming: 5 bases; junction bases outside the gene matches: 5. CDR1 is LGHNT, CDR2 FRNRAP, per germline. This CDR3 is 16 amino acids long. The CDR3 is CASGLVLGLADNEQFF. CDR3 DNA: TGTGCTAGTGGTTTGGTACTGGGACTAGCAGACAATGAGCAGTTCTTC.

Ten or more counts support this clonotype. J is TRBJ2-1 and V is TRBV20-1; D is unclear. The CDR3 runs 16 residues. Trimming removed 0 bases from V and 0 bases from J, with 12 bases in between. CDR1 is DFQATT, CDR2 SNEGSKA, per germline (reference sequence). Written as DNA, the CDR3 is TGCAGTGCTAGAGAAAGTGGCCAGAGCTCCTACAATGAGCAGTTCTTC. It translates to CSARESGQSSYNEQFF.

This rearrangement joins TRBV5-1 to TRBJ1-1; TRBD1 matches 11 bases. Germline assignment: CDR1 SGHRS and CDR2 YFSETQ. CDR3 size: 13 residues. With V trimmed by 3 bases and J by 6 bases, 1 base remained unmatched. Here the CDR3 DNA reads TGCGCCAGCAGCTGGGACAGGGGGTCTGAAGCTTTCTTT. It specifies CASSWDRGSEAFF.

This clonotype turned up a few times. V gene TRBV18 combines with J gene TRBJ2-2; D uncertain. Germline V gene lookup returns CDR1 KGHSH and CDR2 LQKENI. Trimming took off 3 bases at V and 1 base at J, with 15 bases between the two ends. This CDR3 spans 17 amino acids. The CDR3 DNA reads as TGTGCCAGCTCACCCTGGGCCGCGGCTGTGAACACCGGGGAGCTGTTTTTT. Translation: CASSPWAAAVNTGELFF.

This clonotype was observed many times. The CDR3 spells CASSLVARGSSYEQYF. The CDR3 bases are TGTGCCAGCAGCTTAGTAGCCCGGGGGAGCTCCTACGAGCAGTACTTC. The chain links TRBV7-9 to TRBJ2-7; possible D gene TRBD2, 6 bases. The V and J ends lost 1 base and 0 bases respectively, with 13 bases between them. Germline CDR1 SEHNR, CDR2 FQNEAQ (reference sequence). The CDR3 extends over 16 amino acids. The variable domain in full, with the rest retrieved from reference TRBV7-9 and TRBJ2-7, is DTGVSQNPRHKITKRGQNVTFRCDPISEHNRLYWYRQTLGQGPEFLTYFQNEAQLEKSRLLSDRFSAERPKGSFSTLEIQRTEQGDSAMYLCASSLVARGSSYEQYFGPGTRLTVT.

CDR3 protein: CSAPTSGRAYEQYF. The CDR3 DNA follows: TGCAGTGCCCCTACTAGCGGGAGGGCCTACGAGCAGTACTTC. This chain uses TRBV20-1 with TRBJ2-7, with 13 bases lining up with TRBD2. The CDR3 spans 14 residues. V trimming: 6 bases; J trimming: 2 bases; junction bases outside the gene matches: 4. Germline CDR1 reads DFQATT; CDR2 reads SNEGSKA (reference sequence).

This clonotype turned up a few times. The chain has TRBV30 and TRBJ2-6; tentative D call: TRBD2 (7 bases). V dropped 6 bases and J dropped 6 bases, with 15 bases sitting between them. CDR1 is GTSNPN, CDR2 SVGIG, per germline (reference sequence). The CDR3 contains 14 residues. The chain's CDR3 is CACLWGGEANVLTF. The CDR3 DNA reads as TGTGCCTGTCTGTGGGGGGGCGAGGCCAACGTCCTGACTTTC.

V is TRBV29-1 and J is TRBJ1-2, with 7 bases aligning to TRBD1. This CDR3 is built from 13 residues. Per germline, CDR1 SQVTM and CDR2 ANQGSEA. V lost 0 bases, J lost 8 bases, and 6 bases stayed unmatched. The CDR3 reads CSVEERGREGYTF. The DNA of the CDR3 is TGCAGCGTTGAAGAGAGGGGGCGTGAGGGCTACACCTTC.

This clonotype occurred many times. The chain is built from TRBV6-1 and TRBJ1-5, with a weak D call TRBD1 (5 bases). The CDR3 runs to 17 residues. Germline V gene data show CDR1 as MNHNS and CDR2 as SASEGT. Trimming stripped 2 bases from V and 0 bases from J, with 14 bases between. The CDR3: CASSELGPGHSNQPQHF. Written as DNA, the CDR3 is TGTGCCAGCAGTGAACTGGGACCTGGGCATAGCAATCAGCCCCAGCATTTT.

The chain joins TRBV24-1 to TRBJ2-7; the D gene is possibly TRBD1 (5 bases). The germline V gene has CDR1 KGHDR and CDR2 SFDVKD. Trimming cost V 2 bases and J 6 bases, with 22 bases left between them. CDR3 length equals 17 residues. The CDR3 loop reads CATSDSAKGYPYGEQYF. Here the CDR3 DNA reads TGTGCCACCAGTGATTCGGCGAAGGGGTACCCTTATGGCGAGCAGTACTTC.

This clonotype was observed many times. The chain is built from TRBV5-4 and TRBJ2-5; D ambiguous. The germline CDR1 and CDR2 sequences are SGHNT and YYREEE (reference sequence). The CDR3 is 14 amino acids. Trimming stripped 0 bases from V and 3 bases from J, with 9 bases between. The CDR3 nucleotides read TGTGCCAGCAGCTTGGAAGGTCCCAAAGAGACCCAGTACTTC. Translation gives CASSLEGPKETQYF.

This clonotype occurred many times. The chain joins TRBV7-3 to TRBJ2-1; TRBD1 aligns across 10 bases. Trimming cost V 2 bases and J 2 bases; bases outside gene matches: 3. Germline assignment: CDR1 SGHTA and CDR2 FQGTGA. This CDR3 has 16 amino acids. The CDR3 bases are TGTGCCAGCAGCTTAGGGACAGGGGCGGCCTACAATGAGCAGTTCTTC. Its protein is CASSLGTGAAYNEQFF.

The sample holds many counts of this clonotype. This sequence joins TRBV2 and TRBJ2-1, with TRBD2 as a possible D gene (5 bases). Looked up from germline, CDR1 is SNHLY and CDR2 is FYNNEI. This CDR3 spans 14 amino acids. Trimming cost V 8 bases and J 5 bases, with 16 bases left between them. This CDR3 is CASLPWNGNNEQFF. CDR3 in DNA: TGTGCCAGCCTACCTTGGAACGGGAACAATGAGCAGTTCTTC.

This clonotype was counted ten times or more. The genes are TRBV2 and TRBJ2-2, with D unclear. V was clipped by 2 bases and J by 4 bases, with 14 bases between them. The CDR3 is 16 residues long. Germline CDR1 reads SNHLY; CDR2 reads FYNNEI. The CDR3 DNA is TGTGCCAGCAGTGAACGGCGGTCTGAGAGCACCGGGGAGCTGTTTTTT. This sequence encodes CASSERRSESTGELFF.

This clonotype was seen ten or more times. This chain joins TRBV11-2 and TRBJ2-2, with D possibly being TRBD1 (5 bases). The CDR3 has 15 amino acids. V lost 4 bases, J lost 4 bases, and 13 bases lay in between. From germline, CDR1 is SGHAT and CDR2 FQNNGV. The DNA of the CDR3 is TGTGCCAGCAGCTCGAGAATGCAGGGCACCGGGGAGCTGTTTTTT. Translating it yields CASSSRMQGTGELFF.

The chain carries TRBV19 and TRBJ2-3, with 9 nucleotides matching TRBD2. Germline V CDR1 and CDR2: LNHDA, SQIVND (reference sequence). The ends lost 3 bases at V and 4 bases at J; junction bases unmatched: 8. The CDR3 runs 16 residues. Here the CDR3 DNA reads TGTGCCAGTAGTATTGGTAGCGGGGGTGAAGCAGATACGCAGTATTTT. This gives the protein CASSIGSGGEADTQYF.

In its sample, this clonotype was seen many times. The chain links TRBV23-1 to TRBJ1-1, with 9 bases lining up with TRBD1. TRBV23-1 is given ORF status, its function remaining uncertain. With 6 bases clipped from V and 0 bases from J, the junction kept 5 bases outside the gene matches. The CDR3 has 15 residues. CDR3 in amino acids: CASRWTGAMNTEAFF. DNA of the CDR3: TGCGCCAGCAGATGGACAGGGGCTATGAACACTGAAGCTTTCTTT.

This clonotype was seen only a few times. V and J are TRBV9 and TRBJ2-7; D is possibly TRBD1 (6 bases). V lost 5 bases and J lost 3, with 15 bases in between. CDR1 and CDR2 from the germline V gene are SGDLS and YYNGEE. This CDR3 has 14 residues. The CDR3 nucleotides are TGTGCCAGCAGTCTCCACTCGGACAGCTACGAGCAGTACTTC. It translates to CASSLHSDSYEQYF.

This clonotype was found a few times. The chain couples TRBV5-1 to TRBJ2-1, with a tentative D call TRBD2 (5 bases). The ends were cut back, 6 bases at V and 8 bases at J, with 18 bases in the middle. Germline CDR1 reads SGHRS; CDR2 reads YFSETQ. The CDR3 has 14 residues. The CDR3 is CASKWRAAVDEQFF. In nucleotides, the CDR3 is TGCGCCAGCAAGTGGAGAGCGGCCGTCGATGAGCAGTTCTTC.

This clonotype was recorded at least ten times. The chain links TRBV5-6 to TRBJ2-3, with no clear D. Trimming removed 0 bases from V and 6 bases from J, with 8 bases in between. CDR1 is SGHDT and CDR2 is YYEEEE in the germline V gene. The CDR3 loop spans 13 amino acids. The CDR3 sequence is CASSLGLADTQYF. In DNA form, the CDR3 reads TGTGCCAGCAGCTTGGGCCTCGCGGATACGCAGTATTTT.

The V and J genes are TRBV5-1 and TRBJ2-3; D might be TRBD1 (6 bases). V was clipped by 3 bases and J by 0 bases, with 11 bases between them. Per the germline V gene, CDR1 is SGHRS and CDR2 is YFSETQ. The CDR3 spans 15 residues. CDR3 sequence: CASSSQGYSTDTQYF. The CDR3 DNA sequence: TGCGCCAGCAGCTCACAGGGATATAGCACAGATACGCAGTATTTT.

This clonotype was detected ten times or more. The chain recombines TRBV19 with TRBJ2-4, with D tentatively TRBD2 (5 bases). The CDR3 length is 13 residues. With 7 bases removed from V and 12 bases from J, the gap between germline ends came to 19 bases. Germline V gene data show CDR1 as LNHDA and CDR2 as SQIVND (reference sequence). The CDR3 nucleotides read TGTGCCAGTACCCTGCGACAAGGGAGACGTCAGTACTTC. Its translation: CASTLRQGRRQYF.

This sequence joins TRBV12-3 or TRBV12-4 and TRBJ1-5, with D perhaps matching TRBD1 (5 bases). The CDR3 has 14 amino acids. The germline V and J ends were trimmed by 1 base and 10 bases, with 14 bases remaining between them. The CDR3 sequence is CASSLGDPGVPQHF. The CDR3 DNA is TGTGCCAGCAGTTTAGGGGATCCGGGGGTTCCCCAGCATTTT.

This chain uses TRBV2 with TRBJ1-5; D is possibly TRBD1 (6 bases). Germline V gives CDR1 SNHLY, CDR2 FYNNEI. Trimming removed 6 bases at V and 2 bases at J, with 17 bases between. The CDR3 length is 16 residues. CDR3 in DNA: TGTGCCAGCAGCCACGAGGGGGGAATTGGCAATCAGCCCCAGCATTTT. It is translated as CASSHEGGIGNQPQHF. Complete variable domain (other parts from reference TRBV2 and TRBJ1-5): EPEVTQTPSHQVTQMGQEVILRCVPISNHLYFYWYRQILGQKVEFLVSFYNNEISEKSEIFDDQFSVERPDGSNFTLKIRSTKLEDSAMYFCASSHEGGIGNQPQHFGDGTRLSIL.